The 21 T cell receptor beta chains in this list originate from one sample, sequenced in a study of T cells in Graves' hyperthyroidism and ophthalmopathy. Researchers amplified the TCR beta CDR3 regions from RNA transcripts. In the first-round RT-PCR of the TCR CDR3, the HTBI primer set was used. TCRdb reanalysed the multiplex PCR reads using MiXCR and keeps one entry per CDR3 protein. The table lists approximately 510,000 distinct CDR3 sequences, over 35% of them singletons. Sequences were obtained from peripheral blood or thyroid tissue (not recorded which). These receptors originate from an adult woman with Graves' disease, either hyperthyroidism or ophthalmopathy (not recorded which).

The gene calls are TRBV19 and TRBJ2-6; maybe TRBD1 (5 bases). Germline CDR1 LNHDA, CDR2 SQIVND (reference sequence). The CDR3 runs to 16 residues. V was trimmed by 7 bases and J by 0 bases, leaving 13 bases between them. The CDR3 is CASTPQVRSGANVLTF. DNA of the CDR3: TGTGCCAGTACCCCACAGGTACGCTCTGGGGCCAACGTCCTGACTTTC.

V and J are TRBV5-1 and TRBJ1-3; D gene ambiguous. The CDR3 is made up of 14 amino acids. The V gene's germline CDR1 is SGHRS and CDR2 YFSETQ. V lost 4 bases and J 1 base, leaving 9 bases between the germline ends. CDR3 amino acids: CASSTRDSGNTIYF. The CDR3 DNA follows: TGCGCCAGCAGCACACGGGATTCTGGAAACACCATATATTTT.

The V and J genes are TRBV7-8 and TRBJ2-7; TRBD1 aligns across 7 bases. Trimming cost V 3 bases and J 2 bases; bases outside gene matches: 7. The V gene's germline CDR1 is SGHVS and CDR2 FQNEAQ. This CDR3 has 15 residues. The CDR3, as DNA: TGTGCCAGCAGCTTGGTAGACAGGGACCCCTACGAGCAGTACTTC. It is translated as CASSLVDRDPYEQYF. The full variable domain, completed using reference TRBV7-8 and TRBJ2-7, is GAGVSQSPRYKVAKRGQDVALRCDPISGHVSLFWYQQALGQGPEFLTYFQNEAQLDKSGLPSDRFFAERPEGSVSTLKIQRTQQEDSAVYLCASSLVDRDPYEQYFGPGTRLTVT.

This chain joins TRBV20-1 and TRBJ1-1, with a tentative D call TRBD1 (5 bases). The ends were cut back, 0 bases at V and 10 bases at J, with 18 bases in the middle. CDR1 and CDR2 from the germline V gene are DFQATT and SNEGSKA (reference sequence). This CDR3 is built from 14 residues. The CDR3: CSAREGGGHEGAFF. The CDR3 coding sequence is TGCAGTGCTAGAGAGGGGGGAGGCCACGAAGGAGCTTTCTTT.

The chain has TRBV29-1 and TRBJ1-1; D is uncertain. Germline loops: CDR1 SQVTM, CDR2 ANQGSEA. The ends were cut back, 2 bases at V and 3 bases at J, with 22 bases in the middle. The CDR3 consists of 17 residues. The CDR3 DNA reads TGCAGCGTTGAAATGTGGTTTTATAAACCCTGGGACACTGAAGCTTTCTTT. Its protein is CSVEMWFYKPWDTEAFF.

The sample holds many counts of this clonotype. This sequence joins TRBV7-3 and TRBJ2-5, with TRBD2 as a possible D gene (6 bases). This CDR3 comprises 14 residues. Germline V gives CDR1 SGHTA, CDR2 FQGTGA. V was shortened by 9 bases and J by 3 bases, with 17 bases between the two germline ends. The CDR3 region is CASTRDWAKETQYF. In DNA, the CDR3 is TGTGCCAGTACTAGGGACTGGGCCAAAGAGACCCAGTACTTC.

The chain recombines TRBV7-9 with TRBJ2-7; no firm D call. CDR3 length: 14 amino acids. Trimming removed 8 bases at V and 5 bases at J, with 19 bases between. CDR1 is SEHNR, CDR2 FQNEAQ, per germline (reference sequence). The CDR3 nucleotides read TGTGCCAGCTCCCCCGTGGGTCGTAGTGACGAGCAGTACTTC. This gives the protein CASSPVGRSDEQYF.

The J gene is TRBJ2-7, the V gene TRBV10-3, with 9 bases lining up with TRBD1. The CDR3 sequence is 15 residues long. V lost 3 bases to trimming and J lost 3 bases; unmatched junction nucleotides: 6. Germline CDR1 reads ENHRY; CDR2 reads SYGVKD. The CDR3 nucleotides read TGTGCCATCAGTGAATTAGGACAGGGGATCTACGAGCAGTACTTC. Its protein product is CAISELGQGIYEQYF.

This clonotype showed up many times. The rearrangement links TRBV7-2 to TRBJ1-1; 7 nucleotides line up with TRBD1. Germline values: CDR1 SGHTA, CDR2 FQGNSA. The CDR3 contains 12 residues. After removal of 3 bases from V and 9 bases from J, the junction contained 4 bases not matched to a gene. The CDR3 here is CASSFDRVQAFF. In nucleotides, the CDR3 is TGTGCCAGCAGCTTTGACAGGGTGCAAGCTTTCTTT.

This clonotype has a count of ten or more. V usage is TRBV19 and J usage is TRBJ1-5; D is uncertain. CDR3 length: 17 amino acids. Germline lookup yields CDR1 LNHDA and CDR2 SQIVND (reference sequence). V was clipped by 5 bases and J by 2 bases, with 19 bases between them. The CDR3 sequence: CASSGNPAGSGNQPQHF. The CDR3, as DNA: TGTGCCAGTAGTGGGAATCCCGCGGGATCTGGCAATCAGCCCCAGCATTTT.

Regarding this clonotype: A much larger clone lies a single base off, so this may be a read error. This chain uses TRBV7-9 with TRBJ2-7; D might be TRBD1 or TRBD2, each matching 5 bases. CDR3 length: 15 amino acids. Germline CDR1 reads SEHNR; CDR2 reads FQNEAQ (reference sequence). The CDR3 DNA is TGCGCCAGCAGCTTGGCCGGGACCCTCAGCTACGAGCAGTGCTTC. Translated: CASSLAGTLSYEQCF.

In this sample, this clonotype turned up many times. V gene TRBV7-2 combines with J gene TRBJ2-2; no clear D. CDR3 size: 16 residues. The germline V gene has CDR1 SGHTA and CDR2 FQGNSA. Deletions cut 1 base from V and 0 bases from J, with 9 bases between. CDR3 sequence reads: CASSLDAQTNTGELFF. In nucleotides, the CDR3 is TGTGCCAGCAGCTTAGACGCCCAAACGAACACCGGGGAGCTGTTTTTT.

A remark on this clonotype: Lacking the conserved final phenylalanine or tryptophan, this CDR3 likely reflects a read error. It is unclear where the CDR3 begins or ends on the DNA, so no DNA is shown, and the CDR3 is as TCRdb lists it. This chain joins TRBV7-9 and TRBJ2-5; the D call of TRBD1 is as the table states it, not checked on the DNA. Germline lookup yields CDR1 SEHNR and CDR2 FQNEAQ (reference sequence). Counting both end residues, the CDR3 totals 15 amino acids. CDR3 sequence: CASSLSEGGEETQYL.

At least ten counts were recorded for this clonotype. The genes are TRBV3-1 and TRBJ1-4, with unresolved D. V lost 4 bases, J lost 3 bases, and 12 bases lay in between. Germline V CDR1 and CDR2: LGHDT, YNNKEL (reference sequence). The CDR3 contains 15 residues. For the CDR3, the DNA is TGTGCCAGCAGCCCATCATGGGCCCCTAATGAAAAACTGTTTTTT. Amino acid sequence: CASSPSWAPNEKLFF.

V is TRBV3-1 and J is TRBJ2-2, with 9 bases fitting TRBD1. In germline, CDR1 is LGHDT, CDR2 YNNKEL (reference sequence). The CDR3 is 15 amino acids. Trimming took 3 bases from V and 7 from J; bases not matched to a gene: 6. CDR3 sequence reads: CASSQRDRVNGELFF. CDR3 coding DNA: TGTGCCAGCAGCCAGAGGGACAGGGTTAACGGGGAGCTGTTTTTT.

This clonotype was recorded many times. V usage is TRBV10-2 and J usage is TRBJ1-1; 7 bases are shared with TRBD1. Germline assignment: CDR1 WSHSY and CDR2 SAAADI. CDR3 size: 15 residues. J lost 6 bases, V lost 2 bases, and 9 bases had no gene match. CDR3 nucleotides: TGCGCCAGCAGTGAGGCGATCAGGGGGATGGCTGAAGCTTTCTTT. Amino acid sequence: CASSEAIRGMAEAFF.

The table lists this clonotype with many counts. The V call is TRBV3-1, the J call TRBJ2-5; no definite D call. The CDR3 consists of 11 residues. V was shortened by 2 bases and J by 5 bases, with 3 bases between the two germline ends. CDR1 is LGHDT and CDR2 is YNNKEL in the germline V gene (reference sequence). The CDR3 nucleotides are TGTGCCAGCAGCCAATGGGAGACCCAGTACTTC. Protein sequence: CASSQWETQYF.

This clonotype has at least ten counts. The DNA of the CDR3 is TGCGCCAGCAGTCCCAGGGGAGGAGATTCACCCCTCCACTTT. This codes for CASSPRGGDSPLHF. The V call is TRBV10-2, the J call TRBJ1-6; a weak D match, TRBD1 (6 bases). The V end was cut by 5 bases, the J end by 8 bases, with 13 bases between. CDR3 size: 14 residues. Germline-derived CDR1 and CDR2 are WSHSY and SAAADI.

The rearrangement uses TRBV7-9 and TRBJ2-7, with TRBD1 identical over 8 bases. The junction had 9 bases not matched to a gene; V was cut back by 5 bases and J by 3 bases. CDR3 size: 15 residues. The germline V gene has CDR1 SEHNR and CDR2 FQNEAQ (reference sequence). The CDR3: CASSDPWDRNYEQYF. CDR3 bases: TGTGCCAGCAGCGATCCCTGGGACAGGAACTACGAGCAGTACTTC.

This chain links TRBV29-1 with TRBJ1-5, with TRBD1 matching 12 bases. The CDR3 totals 19 residues. Germline assignment: CDR1 SQVTM and CDR2 ANQGSEA. The junction had 16 bases not matched to a gene; V was cut back by 5 bases and J by 2 bases. The CDR3 DNA reads as TGCAGCGTTAACCTTATAGCGGGACAGGGGGCGCGGGGCAATCAGCCCCAGCATTTT. Translation: CSVNLIAGQGARGNQPQHF.

The genes are TRBV14 and TRBJ2-7; D ambiguous. V dropped 1 base and J dropped 5 bases, with 15 bases sitting between them. Germline CDR1 and CDR2: SGHDN and FVKESK. The CDR3 has 15 residues. The CDR3 loop is CASSQARSPVDEQYF. The CDR3 DNA sequence: TGTGCCAGCAGCCAAGCAAGGAGCCCGGTGGACGAGCAGTACTTC.